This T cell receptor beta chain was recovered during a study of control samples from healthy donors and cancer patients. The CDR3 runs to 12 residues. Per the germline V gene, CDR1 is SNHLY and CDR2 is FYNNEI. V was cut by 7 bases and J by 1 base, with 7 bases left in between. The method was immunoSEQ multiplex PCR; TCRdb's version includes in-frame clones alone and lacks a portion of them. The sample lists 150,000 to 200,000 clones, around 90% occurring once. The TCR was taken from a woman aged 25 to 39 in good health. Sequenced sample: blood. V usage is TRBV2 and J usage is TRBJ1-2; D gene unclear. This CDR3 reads CASNPINYGYTF. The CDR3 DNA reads TGTGCCAGCAATCCGATTAACTATGGCTACACCTTC.